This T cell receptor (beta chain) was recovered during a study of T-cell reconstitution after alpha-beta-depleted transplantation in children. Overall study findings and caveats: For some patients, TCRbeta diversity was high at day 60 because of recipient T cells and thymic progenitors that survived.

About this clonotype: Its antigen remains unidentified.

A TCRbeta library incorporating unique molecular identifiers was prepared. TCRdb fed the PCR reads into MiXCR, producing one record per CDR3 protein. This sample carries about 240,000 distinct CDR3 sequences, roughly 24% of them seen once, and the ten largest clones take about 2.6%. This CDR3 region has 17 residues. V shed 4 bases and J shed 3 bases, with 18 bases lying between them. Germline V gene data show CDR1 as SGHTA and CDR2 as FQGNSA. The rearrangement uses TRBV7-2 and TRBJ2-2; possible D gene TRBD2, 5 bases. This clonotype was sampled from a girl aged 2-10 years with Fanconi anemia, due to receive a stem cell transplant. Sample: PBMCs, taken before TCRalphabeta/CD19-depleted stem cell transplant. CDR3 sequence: CASSSTRDLWDTGELFF. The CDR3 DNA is TGTGCCAGCAGCTCTACTAGAGATCTATGGGACACCGGGGAGCTGTTTTTT.